This is a list of T cell receptor beta chains from one sample in a study of blood T cell repertoires in COVID-19. The protocol was immunoSEQ multiplex PCR, while the TCRdb copy is restricted to in-frame clones and leaves out a portion. Here the sample spans about 200,000 clones, over 85% being singletons. Specimen: PBMCs or T cells enriched from blood (not recorded which). These receptors were taken from a woman aged 25 to 45 with acute COVID-19. The conserved cysteine and the conserved F or W are not part of the CDR3 here.

J,V,CDR3
TRBJ1-6,TRBV7-2,ASSSLTGTGSSPLH
TRBJ1-4,TRBV6-5,ASSYSTGGEKLF
TRBJ2-7,TRBV6-2/TRBV6-3,ASSYIQGAYEQY
TRBJ1-2,TRBV6-2/TRBV6-3,ASSYGLVSYGYT
TRBJ2-5,TRBV19,ASSPSMGAGKTQY
TRBJ1-5,TRBV6-5,ASRSGRADQPQH
TRBJ2-7,TRBV10-3,AAAGGELAGNYEQY
TRBJ2-2,TRBV15,ATRIRGGPDTGELF
TRBJ1-2,TRBV5-5,ASRVMDRVDGYT
TRBJ1-1,TRBV4-3,ASSQNRGLWTEAF
TRBJ2-3,TRBV6-5,ASRSPGLPDTQY
TRBJ1-6,TRBV11-2,ASSLGRVIDSPLH
TRBJ2-2,TRBV6-5,ATGEGLAGVGELF
TRBJ1-5,TRBV7-9,ASSETGENQPQH
TRBJ1-3,TRBV11-2,ASSLGLLRAGNTIY
TRBJ2-4,TRBV29-1,SVGGPGRLAKNIQY
TRBJ2-5,TRBV5-1,ASSLAASESETQY
TRBJ2-3,TRBV20-1,SASGGAEY
TRBJ2-3,TRBV30,AWRLAGGSTQY
TRBJ1-2,TRBV27,ASSLSLNYGYT
TRBJ2-5,TRBV27,ASSRGETQY
TRBJ1-2,TRBV6-6,ASSYSLGNGYT
TRBJ1-6,TRBV7-3,ASSLGQVTSPLH
TRBJ2-1,TRBV5-1,ASSLHGQGRFGSYNEQF
TRBJ1-4,TRBV28,ASSYPGTTNEKLF
TRBJ1-1,TRBV11-2,ASTRTVMNTEAF
TRBJ1-2,TRBV2,ASSESSDRANYGYT
TRBJ2-5,TRBV10-1,ASSDTGGEETQY
TRBJ1-3,TRBV9,ASSMSGGLGPGNTIY
TRBJ1-3,TRBV5-1,ASSRTGNPGNTIY
TRBJ1-2,TRBV9,ASSVGYPGQGDYGYT
TRBJ2-2,TRBV6-6,ASNGWEAGELF
TRBJ1-2,TRBV5-1,ASSFPLEGYGYT
TRBJ1-1,TRBV19,ATLDRVEAF
TRBJ1-2,TRBV5-1,ASRMTGHMNGYT
TRBJ2-7,TRBV5-1,ASSLGQGAAYEQY
TRBJ1-2,TRBV4-1,ASSHSTGSYGYT
TRBJ1-1,TRBV7-2,ASSLGPGFDTEAF
TRBJ2-7,TRBV4-3,ASSQDPRGHEQY
TRBJ2-1,TRBV5-1,ASRAGTLSYNEQF
TRBJ2-1,TRBV29-1,SVVDNEQF
TRBJ1-2,TRBV30,AWTSTGYNYGYT
TRBJ1-4,TRBV19,ASSIAMNEKLF
TRBJ1-4,TRBV18,ASSPLPSGYEKLF
TRBJ1-2,TRBV6-1,ASSEARHSNYGYT
TRBJ1-4,TRBV19,ASSVTGTNEKLF
TRBJ2-2,TRBV30,AWSVTTGGNGELF
TRBJ1-2,TRBV28,ASLRVNYGYT
TRBJ2-2,TRBV29-1,SAGQGAPGGELF